These T cell receptor beta chains were read from a single sample in a study of blood T cell repertoires in COVID-19. The protocol was immunoSEQ multiplex PCR, while the TCRdb copy is restricted to in-frame clones and leaves out a portion. The data contain 410,000 or so clones, around nine tenths of them singletons. The sequenced sample consisted of peripheral blood. The receptor set was obtained from a woman aged 40 to 55 with COVID-19, enrolled during active disease. Both conserved end residues are part of each CDR3. The D gene is left open where the match is weak. Some rows mark clone size as missing; the rest say once, few, many or name a class of expanded clone.

TGTGCCAGCTCACTCGGGGGCACAGATACGCAGTATTTT CASSLGGTDTQYF TRBJ2-3 . TRBV18 .
TGTGCCAGTAGTCCCCGACAGGGGGCAGGGTCCTACGAGCAGTACTTC CASSPRQGAGSYEQYF TRBJ2-7 TRBD1 TRBV19 few
TGTGCCAGCAGTTTTGGGGAGGCCCCCAACACGCAGTATTTT CASSFGEAPNTQYF TRBJ2-3 . TRBV27 .
TGTGCCAGCAGCTCTCGGGGCAATCAGCCCCAGCATTTT CASSSRGNQPQHF TRBJ1-5 . TRBV7-2 once
TGTGCCAGCAGACCCGGGACTAGCGGAGAGACCCAGTACTTC CASRPGTSGETQYF TRBJ2-5 TRBD2 TRBV11-2 .
TGTGCCAGCAGTGAAGTGTCGGCGGGGGTAGATACGCAGTATTTT CASSEVSAGVDTQYF TRBJ2-3 TRBD2 TRBV6-1 many
TGTGCCAGCCCGATGGAAGCGGGAGACACCGGGGAGCTGTTTTTT CASPMEAGDTGELFF TRBJ2-2 TRBD2 TRBV6-5 .
TGCGCCAGCAGCCAAGTGAGGGTAAGTCCAAACACTGAAGCTTTCTTT CASSQVRVSPNTEAFF TRBJ1-1 . TRBV4-3 .
TGCGCCAGCAGCTTGGTCGGTACCTACGAGCAGTACTTC CASSLVGTYEQYF TRBJ2-7 . TRBV5-1 once
TGTGCCAGTACCCTTCGGGGCGGGGACAATGAGCAGTTCTTC CASTLRGGDNEQFF TRBJ2-1 . TRBV19 once
TGTGCCTGGAGGGGACTAGGTTCCGGGGAGCTGTTTTTT CAWRGLGSGELFF TRBJ2-2 TRBD2 TRBV30 .
TGTGCCAGCTCCCCGACAGGGGATAGCAATCAGCCCCAGCATTTT CASSPTGDSNQPQHF TRBJ1-5 TRBD1 TRBV18 .
TGTGCCAGCAGCCCCCGGGGTAGCGGGAGTGGGGGGCGTACTACAGATACGCAGTATTTT CASSPRGSGSGGRTTDTQYF TRBJ2-3 TRBD2 TRBV7-6 .
TGTGCCAGCACCCTACTAGGGGCCGGGACTTTATCTAACTATGGCTACACCTTC CASTLLGAGTLSNYGYTF TRBJ1-2 . TRBV7-2 .
TGTGCCAGCAGTCAACAGGGAAGGGACACTGAAGCTTTCTTT CASSQQGRDTEAFF TRBJ1-1 . TRBV27 once
TGCGCCAGCAGCCGTAACAGGGCCCGTAATGAAAAACTGTTTTTT CASSRNRARNEKLFF TRBJ1-4 . TRBV4-3 .
TGCGCCAGCAAGACCGGACAGATTAATGAAAAACTGTTTTTT CASKTGQINEKLFF TRBJ1-4 . TRBV5-1 .
TGTGCCAGCAGCTCAGACAGTAAGACCCAGTACTTC CASSSDSKTQYF TRBJ2-5 . TRBV5-6 .
TGTGCCAGCAGCCCGAGGGTTAGCAATCAGCCCCAGCATTTT CASSPRVSNQPQHF TRBJ1-5 . TRBV9 few
TGTGCCAGCAGACGAGACACCTACAATGAGCAGTTCTTC CASRRDTYNEQFF TRBJ2-1 . TRBV6-5 .
TGTGCCAGCTCACTAGTTCGGACAGGGGGGGATCAGCCCCAGCATTTT CASSLVRTGGDQPQHF TRBJ1-5 TRBD1 TRBV18 .
TGCGCCAGCAGCCAAGATTATCATACAGGGGAGGCGCAGTATTTT CASSQDYHTGEAQYF TRBJ2-3 . TRBV4-3 .
TGTGCCAGCAGTTTATCCAGGGTGAACACTGAAGCTTTCTTT CASSLSRVNTEAFF TRBJ1-1 . TRBV27 .
TGTGCCAGCAGCCAATCTGGGAGGGATGGAGAGACCCAGTACTTC CASSQSGRDGETQYF TRBJ2-5 TRBD2 TRBV16 .
TGCAGCGTTGAAATGCAACGGAAAAACATTCAGTACTTC CSVEMQRKNIQYF TRBJ2-4 . TRBV29-1 .
TGTGCCAGCAGGTTGACAGTGGACACTGAAGCTTTCTTT CASRLTVDTEAFF TRBJ1-1 . TRBV7-9 .